This is a list of T cell receptor beta chains from one sample in a study of cytomegalovirus exposure and HLA in healthy donors. Measured with immunoSEQ multiplex PCR; TCRdb has only the in-frame clones, and not every one. The repertoire holds about 200,000 clones, with roughly 80% as singletons. The specimen sequenced was PBMCs. Receptor source: a man aged 45-65 years in good health and CMV-seronegative. Both conserved end residues are part of each CDR3.

v_gene: TRBV27; j_gene: TRBJ2-3; CDR3aa: CASSLMASYTDTQYF
v_gene: TRBV2; j_gene: TRBJ2-7; CDR3aa: CASSDLVGAQYF
v_gene: TRBV29-1; j_gene: TRBJ2-7; CDR3aa: CSAGLAGFEQYF
v_gene: TRBV7-2; j_gene: TRBJ2-5; CDR3aa: CASSPQGFGETQYF
v_gene: TRBV5-1; j_gene: TRBJ2-7; CDR3aa: CASGGGDSNTYEQYF
v_gene: TRBV28; j_gene: TRBJ2-4; CDR3aa: CASSFQGWGIQYF
v_gene: TRBV30; j_gene: TRBJ2-2; CDR3aa: CAWSLAGGLSTGELFF
v_gene: TRBV5-1; j_gene: TRBJ2-7; CDR3aa: CASSWTGGNYEQYF
v_gene: TRBV5-1; j_gene: TRBJ1-5; CDR3aa: CASSAQGGSNQPQHF
v_gene: TRBV5-4; j_gene: TRBJ1-2; CDR3aa: CASSLNINYGYTF
v_gene: TRBV28; j_gene: TRBJ2-7; CDR3aa: CASKGGGAPYEQYF
v_gene: TRBV27; j_gene: TRBJ1-5; CDR3aa: CASSLSGQGLDQPQHF
v_gene: TRBV6-5; j_gene: TRBJ1-1; CDR3aa: CASSPGHRNTEAFF
v_gene: TRBV28; j_gene: TRBJ2-2; CDR3aa: CASALGGANTGELFF
v_gene: TRBV7-2; j_gene: TRBJ1-1; CDR3aa: CASSLGEARAFF
v_gene: TRBV5-8; j_gene: TRBJ1-5; CDR3aa: CASSSQGGQPQHF
v_gene: TRBV7-2; j_gene: TRBJ1-5; CDR3aa: CASGFIGGNQPQHF
v_gene: TRBV5-1; j_gene: TRBJ2-1; CDR3aa: CASSLTAGGNEQFF
v_gene: TRBV14; j_gene: TRBJ1-1; CDR3aa: CASRDSLNTEAFF
v_gene: TRBV6-6; j_gene: TRBJ1-3; CDR3aa: CASSYTGNTIYF
v_gene: TRBV10-2; j_gene: TRBJ2-7; CDR3aa: CASSDGGGTSYEQYF
v_gene: TRBV6-5; j_gene: TRBJ2-2; CDR3aa: CASSYGQGPGPGELFF
v_gene: TRBV27; j_gene: TRBJ2-2; CDR3aa: CASGRQVVGELFF
v_gene: TRBV5-8; j_gene: TRBJ1-5; CDR3aa: CASSLWRGRVFSNQPQHF
v_gene: TRBV28; j_gene: TRBJ1-6; CDR3aa: CASSSDSLHF
v_gene: TRBV6-4; j_gene: TRBJ2-7; CDR3aa: CASSQFFDRRSEQYF
v_gene: TRBV5-1; j_gene: TRBJ2-7; CDR3aa: CASSLAGQETHEQYF
v_gene: TRBV27; j_gene: TRBJ2-5; CDR3aa: CASSFLLGGTQYF
v_gene: TRBV5-5; j_gene: TRBJ2-1; CDR3aa: CASSLSGGPREQFF
v_gene: TRBV30; j_gene: TRBJ1-2; CDR3aa: CAWIDRGRQGYTF
v_gene: TRBV7-2; j_gene: TRBJ1-1; CDR3aa: CASSLGRGRTEAFF
v_gene: TRBV6-1; j_gene: TRBJ2-7; CDR3aa: CASSLDGTGPYEQYF
v_gene: TRBV4-2; j_gene: TRBJ1-2; CDR3aa: CASSQGRGSYGYTF
v_gene: TRBV19; j_gene: TRBJ1-5; CDR3aa: CAGSQGASSNQPQHF